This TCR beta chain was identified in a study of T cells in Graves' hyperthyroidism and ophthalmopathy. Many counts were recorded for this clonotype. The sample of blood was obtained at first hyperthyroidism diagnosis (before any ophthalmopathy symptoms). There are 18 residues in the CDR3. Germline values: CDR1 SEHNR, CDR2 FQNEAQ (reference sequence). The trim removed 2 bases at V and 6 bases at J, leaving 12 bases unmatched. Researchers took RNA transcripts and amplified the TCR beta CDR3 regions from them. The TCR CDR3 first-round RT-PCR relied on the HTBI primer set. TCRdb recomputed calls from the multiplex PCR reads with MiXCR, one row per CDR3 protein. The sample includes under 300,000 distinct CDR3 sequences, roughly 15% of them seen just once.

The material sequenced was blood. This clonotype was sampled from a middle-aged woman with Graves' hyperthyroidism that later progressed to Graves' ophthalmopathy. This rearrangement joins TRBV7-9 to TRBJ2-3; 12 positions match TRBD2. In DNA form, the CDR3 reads TGTGCCAGCAGCTTAATAAGACAACTAGCGGGAGGTGGTGATACGCAGTATTTT. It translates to CASSLIRQLAGGGDTQYF.